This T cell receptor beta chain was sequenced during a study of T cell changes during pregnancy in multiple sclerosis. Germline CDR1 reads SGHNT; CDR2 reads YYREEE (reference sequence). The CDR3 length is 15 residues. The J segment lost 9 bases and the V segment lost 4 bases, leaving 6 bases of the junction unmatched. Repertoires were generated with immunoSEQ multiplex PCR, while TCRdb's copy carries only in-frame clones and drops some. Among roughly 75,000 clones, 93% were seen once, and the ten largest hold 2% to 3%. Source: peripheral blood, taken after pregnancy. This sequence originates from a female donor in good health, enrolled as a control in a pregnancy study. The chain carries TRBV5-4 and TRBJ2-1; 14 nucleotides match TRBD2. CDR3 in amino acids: CASSERTSGGIEQFF. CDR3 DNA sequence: TGTGCCAGCAGCGAGAGGACTAGCGGGGGGATTGAGCAGTTCTTC.